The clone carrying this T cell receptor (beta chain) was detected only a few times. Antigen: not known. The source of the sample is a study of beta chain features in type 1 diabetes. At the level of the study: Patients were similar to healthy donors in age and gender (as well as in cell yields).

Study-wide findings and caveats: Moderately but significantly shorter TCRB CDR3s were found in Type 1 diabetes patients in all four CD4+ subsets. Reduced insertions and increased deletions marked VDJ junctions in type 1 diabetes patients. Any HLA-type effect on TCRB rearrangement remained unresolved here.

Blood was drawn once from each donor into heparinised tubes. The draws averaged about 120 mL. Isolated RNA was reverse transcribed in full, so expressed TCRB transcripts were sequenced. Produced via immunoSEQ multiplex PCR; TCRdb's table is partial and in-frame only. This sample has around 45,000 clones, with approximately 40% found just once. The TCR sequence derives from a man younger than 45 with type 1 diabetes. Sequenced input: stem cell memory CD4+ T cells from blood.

CDR3 nucleotide sequence: TGTGCCTGGAGTGTAAAGGGAGGCACTGAAGCTTTCTTT. Translation gives CAWSVKGGTEAFF. The chain couples TRBV30 to TRBJ1-1, with unresolved D. V shed 0 bases and J shed 4 bases, with 9 bases lying between them. This CDR3 is 13 amino acids long. CDR1 and CDR2 (germline): GTSNPN, SVGIG (reference sequence). The complete variable domain, with remaining parts taken from reference TRBV30 and TRBJ1-1, reads SQTIHQWPATLVQPVGSPLSLECTVEGTSNPNLYWYRQAAGRGLQLLFYSVGIGQISSEVPQNLSASRPQDRQFILSSKKLLLSDSGFYLCAWSVKGGTEAFFGQGTRLTVV.